Shown below are 27 T cell receptor beta chains from a single sample sequenced in a study of T cells in Graves' hyperthyroidism and ophthalmopathy. What was amplified from RNA transcripts were TCR beta CDR3 regions. HTBI primers drove first-round RT-PCR of the TCR CDR3. TCRdb reprocessed the multiplex PCR reads via MiXCR and lists one record per CDR3 protein. The sample carries 370,000 or so distinct CDR3 sequences, less than 20% recorded once. Sequenced: blood. All receptors derive from a woman aged 18 to 35 with Graves' hyperthyroidism that later progressed to Graves' ophthalmopathy.

At least ten counts were recorded for this clonotype. The chain employs TRBV6-1 and TRBJ2-5; TRBD2 matches at 11 bases. The V gene's germline CDR1 is MNHNS and CDR2 SASEGT. V lost 5 bases, J lost 0 bases, and 8 bases stayed unmatched. The CDR3 loop spans 17 amino acids. CDR3 coding DNA: TGTGCCAGCAGTTCTTCAAGGACTAGCGGGTACCAAGAGACCCAGTACTTC. Its translation is CASSSSRTSGYQETQYF.

A few counts support this clonotype. The gene calls are TRBV9 and TRBJ2-3; D may be TRBD1 or TRBD2 (6 bases each). Germline values: CDR1 SGDLS, CDR2 YYNGEE. The CDR3 runs to 16 residues. V dropped 2 bases and J dropped 6 bases, with 19 bases sitting between them. The CDR3, as DNA: TGTGCCAGCAGCGTGGTCGTGGGGGGCGACGGGGATACGCAGTATTTT. This translates into CASSVVVGGDGDTQYF.

This chain joins TRBV19 and TRBJ2-3; TRBD1 aligns across 7 bases. The junction had 11 bases not matched to a gene; V was cut back by 2 bases and J by 3 bases. The CDR3 extends over 17 amino acids. In germline, CDR1 is LNHDA, CDR2 SQIVND (reference sequence). The CDR3 DNA reads TGTGCCAGTAGTATACCGGTCGACAGGGATGGGACAGATACGCAGTATTTT. As protein: CASSIPVDRDGTDTQYF.

This clonotype was seen at least ten times. This rearrangement joins TRBV3-1 to TRBJ2-5; 11 bases are a match to TRBD2. V dropped 2 bases and J dropped 1; count of bases not matched to a gene: 3. The CDR3 loop spans 16 amino acids. In germline, CDR1 is LGHDT, CDR2 YNNKEL (reference sequence). CDR3 protein: CASSQRLAGLQETQYF. In nucleotides, the CDR3 is TGTGCCAGCAGCCAAAGACTAGCGGGACTCCAAGAGACCCAGTACTTC.

In regard to this clonotype: Given a much more abundant clone one base away, this may be a read error. V and J are TRBV12-3 or TRBV12-4 and TRBJ2-2; D is tentatively TRBD1 or TRBD2 (5 bases each). CDR3 length: 13 amino acids. The CDR3 DNA sequence: TGTGCCAGCAGTTCGTGGGGGACCGCGGAGCTGTTTTTT. This codes for CASSSWGTAELFF.

Ten or more counts support this clonotype. This chain uses TRBV6-6 with TRBJ2-7, with 8 bases that match TRBD1. This CDR3 is built from 15 residues. V gave up 2 bases and J gave up 6 bases; unmatched junction bases: 9. From germline, CDR1 is MNHNY and CDR2 SVGAGI (reference sequence). CDR3 nucleotide sequence: TGTGCCAGCAGTTACAATGGTCAGGGGGCGGGCGAGCAGTACTTC. Translated: CASSYNGQGAGEQYF.

As to this clonotype: A much larger clone is a single base away; this may be a read error. The chain uses TRBV12-3 or TRBV12-4 and TRBJ1-5; D gene unclear. The CDR3 is 14 amino acids. The CDR3 DNA reads as TGTGTCAGCAGCTCCCCTCGACTGAATCAGCCCCAGCATTTT. The encoded protein is CVSSSPRLNQPQHF.

This clonotype was counted ten times or more. The rearrangement uses TRBV3-1 and TRBJ1-2; 7 nucleotides agree with TRBD1. V lost 2 bases and J lost 7; bases outside the gene matches: 10. Per the germline V gene, CDR1 is LGHDT and CDR2 is YNNKEL (reference sequence). The CDR3 contains 15 residues. For the CDR3, the DNA is TGTGCCAGCAGCCAAAAAGGGGGCCTCGTAGGTGGCTACACCTTC. The encoded protein is CASSQKGGLVGGYTF.

There are many counts of this clonotype. This chain connects TRBV5-1 to TRBJ1-1; 9 positions match TRBD1. Germline CDR1 is SGHRS and CDR2 is YFSETQ. The CDR3 has 14 residues. V lost 0 bases to trimming and J lost 5 bases; unmatched junction nucleotides: 2. The CDR3 coding sequence is TGCGCCAGCAGCTTGGCGGGACAGGGAACTGAAGCTTTCTTT. Translated: CASSLAGQGTEAFF.

This clonotype appeared many times. The V gene is TRBV15, the J gene TRBJ2-5, with 7 bases identical to TRBD2. The CDR3 extends over 15 amino acids. V gave up 1 base and J gave up 1 base; unmatched junction bases: 3. Germline V gene data show CDR1 as LNHNV and CDR2 as YYDKDF (reference sequence). CDR3 sequence reads: CATSRVPSGQETQYF. The CDR3 DNA is TGTGCCACCAGCAGAGTACCTAGCGGCCAAGAGACCCAGTACTTC.

The chain carries TRBV7-2 and TRBJ2-7; TRBD1 matches 9 bases. The CDR3 spans 15 residues. Germline assignment: CDR1 SGHTA and CDR2 FQGNSA. Germline trimming cut 8 bases from V and 5 bases from J; bases unmatched to any gene: 13. This chain's CDR3 is CASGPVGQGSHEQYF. CDR3 sequence (DNA): TGTGCCAGCGGCCCCGTCGGACAGGGGTCTCACGAGCAGTACTTC.

This clonotype was observed at least ten times. V gene TRBV20-1 combines with J gene TRBJ1-1; possible D gene TRBD1, 6 bases. The CDR3 length is 15 residues. V dropped 1 base and J dropped 6 bases, with 18 bases sitting between them. Germline V gene lookup returns CDR1 DFQATT and CDR2 SNEGSKA (reference sequence). In nucleotides, the CDR3 is TGCAGTGCTAGAGGGGAAGGGGGGCTGGACTCTGAAGCTTTCTTT. Amino acid sequence: CSARGEGGLDSEAFF.

Ten or more counts support this clonotype. The chain carries TRBV6-1 and TRBJ1-2, with a possible D match to TRBD1 (5 bases). In germline, CDR1 is MNHNS, CDR2 SASEGT. V was clipped by 3 bases and J by 2 bases, with 16 bases between them. The CDR3 is 16 residues long. CDR3 bases: TGTGCCAGCAGTGAGTTGGGGACGGGGGACAACTATGGCTACACCTTC. Translated: CASSELGTGDNYGYTF.

This clonotype has a handful of counts. V gene TRBV11-3 combines with J gene TRBJ2-1; D assignment may be TRBD1 or TRBD2 (6 bases each). CDR1 and CDR2 from the germline V gene are SGHNT and YENEEA. The length of the CDR3 is 17 residues. Trimming left V 0 bases short and J 7 bases short, with 19 bases between. The CDR3 nucleotides read TGTGCCAGCAGCTTAGATTTGAGCAGGGGCGCGGGGAATGAGCAGTTCTTC. This encodes CASSLDLSRGAGNEQFF.

The CDR3 loop reads CASSDFRDETQPQHF. CDR3 DNA sequence: TGTGCCAGCAGTGACTTTAGGGATGAGACTCAGCCCCAGCATTTT. V usage is TRBV6-4 and J usage is TRBJ1-5, with D uncertain. The CDR3 consists of 15 residues. V was pared by 1 base and J by 6 bases, with 13 bases between. Germline V gene sequence: CDR1 MRHNA, CDR2 SNTAGT.

The sample holds a few counts of this clonotype. CDR3 sequence: CATSDLYSTDTQYF. CDR3 DNA sequence: TGTGCCACCAGTGATTTGTATAGCACAGATACGCAGTATTTT. This chain connects TRBV24-1 to TRBJ2-3; no firm D call. The CDR3 runs 14 residues. The V end was cut by 0 bases, the J end by 0 bases, with 3 bases between. Per germline, CDR1 KGHDR and CDR2 SFDVKD.

The chain joins TRBV11-2 to TRBJ2-1; 11 bases map to TRBD1. V was pared by 7 bases and J by 10 bases, with 27 bases of the junction left unmatched. Germline V lookup: CDR1 SGHAT, CDR2 FQNNGV. The CDR3 contains 20 residues. The CDR3 region is CASTDEGGDRGRLAAREQFF. CDR3 sequence (DNA): TGTGCCAGCACCGACGAGGGCGGGGACAGGGGGAGACTAGCTGCACGAGAGCAGTTCTTC.

This clonotype was seen ten or more times. The chain couples TRBV7-2 to TRBJ2-1, with no clear D. The ends were cut back, 5 bases at V and 7 bases at J, with 12 bases in the middle. CDR1 and CDR2 from the germline V gene are SGHTA and FQGNSA. The CDR3 covers 13 residues. The CDR3 here is CASSPLLGNEQFF. The CDR3 bases are TGTGCCAGCAGCCCCCTTTTGGGGAATGAGCAGTTCTTC.

This clonotype was seen at least ten times. The chain has TRBV28 and TRBJ2-7; D perhaps matches TRBD2 (5 bases). Germline V gene lookup returns CDR1 MDHEN and CDR2 SYDVKM. CDR3 length: 16 residues. V lost 4 bases to trimming and J lost 2 bases, with 18 bases between them. The CDR3 region has the DNA TGTGCCAGCAGTTCCTGGACCCGGGGTAGCACCTACGAGCAGTACTTC. Encoded protein: CASSSWTRGSTYEQYF.

This chain connects TRBV29-1 to TRBJ2-3; 12 nucleotides line up with TRBD1. Trimming removed 5 bases from V and 4 bases from J; junction bases left unmatched: 4. The CDR3 covers 14 residues. Germline assignment: CDR1 SQVTM and CDR2 ANQGSEA. CDR3 protein: CSVIRDRGPDTQYF. The CDR3 nucleotides read TGCAGCGTTATCCGGGACAGGGGGCCAGATACGCAGTATTTT.

This clonotype was counted at least ten times. The V gene is TRBV27, the J gene TRBJ1-1, with D uncertain. The CDR3 covers 14 residues. Trimming left V 1 base short and J 1 base short, with 7 bases between. The germline V gene encodes CDR1 MNHEY and CDR2 SMNVEV (reference sequence). The CDR3 loop is CASSLYPGNTEAFF. The CDR3 region has the DNA TGTGCCAGCAGTTTATATCCAGGGAACACTGAAGCTTTCTTT.

This clonotype was picked up many times. V and J are TRBV20-1 and TRBJ1-5; TRBD1 matches 7 bases. The CDR3 length is 14 residues. Trimming took 3 bases from V and 4 from J; bases not matched to a gene: 6. Looked up from germline, CDR1 is DFQATT and CDR2 is SNEGSKA (reference sequence). As DNA, the CDR3 is TGCAGTGCTAGCCCGGGGACAGCTAATCAGCCCCAGCATTTT. This gives the protein CSASPGTANQPQHF.

This clonotype has a handful of counts. The chain uses TRBV27 and TRBJ1-2; tentative D call: TRBD1 (5 bases). This CDR3 spans 11 amino acids. V gave up 5 bases and J gave up 6 bases, with 7 bases separating them. Germline CDR1 MNHEY, CDR2 SMNVEV (reference sequence). CDR3 coding DNA: TGTGCCAGCAGTGGGGACGATGGCTACACCTTC. This codes for CASSGDDGYTF.

In this sample, this clonotype turned up a few times. The J gene is TRBJ2-3, the V gene TRBV27; 13 nucleotides align to TRBD2. Germline CDR1 is MNHEY and CDR2 is SMNVEV (reference sequence). This CDR3 region has 15 residues. Trimming cost V 5 bases and J 5 bases; bases outside gene matches: 4. Here the CDR3 reads CASSPGLAGEDTQYF. The DNA of the CDR3 is TGTGCCAGCAGTCCTGGACTAGCGGGAGAAGATACGCAGTATTTT.

V and J are TRBV12-3 or TRBV12-4 and TRBJ2-5; D is unclear. The CDR3 consists of 12 residues. V shed 7 bases and J shed 4 bases, with 10 bases lying between them. CDR3: CASTPNAETQYF. CDR3 nucleotide sequence: TGTGCCAGCACCCCTAACGCAGAGACCCAGTACTTC.

This clonotype was seen at least ten times. V gene TRBV7-8 combines with J gene TRBJ2-2; D tentatively reads TRBD1 or TRBD2 (5 bases each). Germline CDR1 SGHVS, CDR2 FQNEAQ. The CDR3 length is 12 residues. The ends were cut back, 3 bases at V and 7 bases at J, with 6 bases in the middle. In DNA form, the CDR3 reads TGTGCCAGCAGCTTGGGACGCGGGGAGCTGTTTTTT. This encodes CASSLGRGELFF.

The V gene is TRBV27, the J gene TRBJ2-1, with a weak D call TRBD1 (6 bases). From germline, CDR1 is MNHEY and CDR2 SMNVEV (reference sequence). V gave up 2 bases and J gave up 10 bases, with 12 bases separating them. The CDR3 sequence is 13 residues long. The CDR3 bases are TGTGCCAGCAGTTTAGGGACAATCTTCGAGCAGTTCTTC. This sequence encodes CASSLGTIFEQFF.